This TCR beta chain is drawn from a study of T cell repertoires in cytomegalovirus infection. About the research overall: An indication of both CMV infection and matching HLA type came from public TCR beta signatures.

Each CDR3 protein gets one entry after TCRdb re-called the reads with MiXCR. The table lists 400,000 or so distinct CDR3 sequences, roughly 30% of them singletons. Points from the study as a whole: HLA-C-restricted, CMV-specific TCR beta clonotypes were dominant ex vivo. Adding up the frequency of public TCR beta families identified people who carried CMV plus the relevant HLA.

Germline CDR1 and CDR2: SGHTA and FQGTGA. The CDR3 consists of 18 residues. The V and J ends lost 5 bases and 5 bases, in that order; junction bases with no gene match: 14. As to this clonotype: As yet, its antigen is unknown.

Sequencing was carried out using PBMCs. This TCR derives from a human donor in good health (CMV status not recorded). Some clones in this sample may be carry-over from other donors' samples. V is TRBV7-3 and J is TRBJ2-5, with 13 bases lining up with TRBD2. The DNA of the CDR3 is TGTGCCAGCAGCCCTAAGGGACTAGCGGGGTCCTCTGCGGAGACCCAGTACTTC. Encoded protein: CASSPKGLAGSSAETQYF.